This TCR beta chain was identified in a study of cytotoxic CD8 clonotypes in ibrutinib-treated CLL. Study results and caveats: The study found public clonotypes uncommon, contracting or stable on treatment. Sustained-remission and progressing patients' sampling times differed.

Regarding this clone: No antigen is known for it.

The V end was cut by 6 bases, the J end by 0 bases, with 11 bases between. The CDR3 totals 15 residues. Germline loops: CDR1 KGHSH, CDR2 LQKENI. TCRdb's copy holds only in-frame clones and misses some; the assay was immunoSEQ multiplex PCR. The data hold approximately 92,000 clones, with roughly three quarters observed a single time. The clonotype originates from a human donor with chronic lymphocytic leukemia. The source was PBMCs, collected after 24 months of ibrutinib treatment. The chain recombines TRBV18 with TRBJ2-2; possible D gene TRBD1, 5 bases. The CDR3 region has the DNA TGTGCCAGCTCCCAGGGCTTAACGAACACCGGGGAGCTGTTTTTT. Translated, it gives CASSQGLTNTGELFF.